This T cell receptor beta chain was documented in a study of cytomegalovirus exposure and HLA in healthy donors. The CDR3 loop spans 13 amino acids. From germline, CDR1 is SGHTA and CDR2 FQGNSA. V shed 1 base, J shed 8 bases, and the junction held 2 bases outside the gene matches. The PCR employed 60 Vbeta primers together with 13 Jbeta primers. The assay was immunoSEQ multiplex PCR, and TCRdb's table has in-frame clones only and misses some. The sample carries 150,000 to 200,000 clones, roughly 77% recorded once. The sequence came from a woman between 45 and 60 years old in good health and CMV-seronegative. The chain is built from TRBV7-2 and TRBJ2-4; 7 bases fit TRBD1. Sequencing input: PBMCs. The CDR3 loop reads CASSLGQGDIQYF. The CDR3 DNA sequence: TGTGCCAGCAGCTTAGGACAGGGTGACATTCAGTACTTC.